These T cell receptor beta chains were read from a single sample in a study of human T cells and chemical hapten exposure. MiXCR, applied by TCRdb to the RACE reads, yields one record per CDR3 protein. Of 210,000 or so distinct CDR3 sequences listed, approximately 26% were seen once; the top ten hold 2% to 2.5%. The material sequenced was whole blood, taken in connection with sensitization to the hapten diphenylcyclopropenone (DPC). These receptors came from a woman in her 40s with alopecia areata. Some clones in this sample may be carry-over from other donors' samples. Each CDR3 is given with its conserved first and last residue. Each record gives: J gene, V gene, D gene, CDR3 length, clone size, CDR3 protein, CDR3 DNA. D genes are given only for firm matches. Part of the rows lack a size; the others show once, few, many or a class for expanded clones.

>TRBJ2-5|TRBV9|TRBD1|15|few
CASSVGQGAGETQYF
TGTGCCAGCAGCGTAGGGCAGGGGGCGGGTGAGACCCAGTACTTC
>TRBJ2-1|TRBV25-1|-|15|-
CASSELRTQPGPASF
TGTGCCAGCAGTGAATTGCGGACCCAGCCAGGGCCCGCATCTTTC
>TRBJ2-7|TRBV28|TRBD2|15|-
CASRAPAGGGGEQYF
TGTGCCAGCAGGGCGCCTGCGGGAGGCGGAGGCGAGCAGTACTTC
>TRBJ2-7|TRBV28|-|12|many
CASSTGTAVQYF
TGTGCCAGCAGTACCGGGACTGCGGTCCAGTACTTC
>TRBJ2-1|TRBV20-1|TRBD2|15|few
CSARGWLAEGNEQFF
TGCAGTGCTAGAGGATGGCTAGCGGAGGGCAATGAGCAGTTCTTC
>TRBJ2-5|TRBV18|TRBD1|15|-
CASSPDRHEIRTQYF
TGTGCCAGCTCACCGGACAGGCATGAGATTCGGACCCAGTACTTC
>TRBJ2-3|TRBV4-2|TRBD1|16|many
CASSRVQGEGTDTQYF
TGTGCCAGCAGCCGCGTACAGGGGGAAGGCACAGATACGCAGTATTTT
>TRBJ2-2|TRBV4-3|-|15|many
CASSQEAINTGELFF
TGCGCCAGCAGCCAAGAGGCCATTAACACCGGGGAGCTGTTTTTT
>TRBJ2-3|TRBV20-1|TRBD2|15|-
CSGMRLAGVTDTQYF
TGCAGTGGTATGAGACTAGCGGGAGTTACAGATACGCAGTATTTT
>TRBJ2-3|TRBV12-3/TRBV12-4|-|13|-
CASKLSGADTQYF
TGTGCCAGCAAACTATCTGGGGCGGATACGCAGTATTTT
>TRBJ2-7|TRBV7-9|TRBD1|20|-
CASSLDLLRAGTGGPYEQYF
TGTGCCAGCAGCTTAGATCTCCTCCGCGCCGGGACAGGGGGTCCCTACGAGCAGTACTTC
>TRBJ1-1|TRBV27|-|15|once
CASSLGRGLGSEAFF
TGTGCCAGCAGTTTAGGTCGGGGCTTGGGGTCTGAAGCTTTCTTT
>TRBJ1-1|TRBV4-1|-|14|few
CASSQELGTAARGF
TGCGCCAGCAGCCAAGAGCTCGGGACGGCCGCTCGGGGCTTT
>TRBJ2-2|TRBV7-2|-|15|-
CASSQDYRATGELFF
TGTGCCAGCAGCCAAGACTATAGGGCCACCGGGGAGCTGTTTTTT
>TRBJ1-2|TRBV12-3/TRBV12-4|-|15|few
CASSLGGNPNYGYTF
TGTGCCAGCAGTTTAGGAGGGAACCCTAACTATGGCTACACCTTC
>TRBJ2-2|TRBV7-9|-|15|many
CASSSGHTNTGELFF
TGTGCCAGCAGCTCCGGACACACGAACACCGGGGAGCTGTTTTTT
>TRBJ1-3|TRBV29-1|-|8|many
CSAYSLYF
TGCAGCGCGTACTCTTTATATTTT
>TRBJ2-1|TRBV7-2|TRBD2|18|-
CASSLARAPGLANNEQFF
TGTGCCAGCAGCTTAGCCAGGGCACCGGGACTAGCGAACAATGAGCAGTTCTTC
>TRBJ1-2|TRBV18|TRBD1|15|few
CASSRDRGHNYGYTF
TGTGCCAGCTCACGTGACAGGGGGCATAACTATGGCTACACCTTC